This record concerns one T cell receptor beta chain sequence. Its antigen is unknown. One end of the junction does not line up with germline, which may come from a read error. This sample stems from a study of type 1 and type 2 diabetes patients. About the research overall: Samples came from type 1 diabetic, type 2 diabetic or nondiabetic people, recruited in China. Sequencing for the whole study yielded roughly 19 million paired-end reads.

PCR was run on genomic DNA. Multiplex PCR with 30 forward and 13 reverse primers amplified the TCR beta CDR3. TCRdb re-derived calls from the multiplex PCR reads in MiXCR, one entry per CDR3 protein. The sample yields 250,000 or so distinct CDR3 sequences, more than 40% seen once. Study observations and caveats: V and J gene usage correlated at about 0.97 between type 2 diabetes and control samples.

Germline CDR1 reads SGHTA; CDR2 reads FQGTGA. The CDR3 totals 16 residues. The sequenced material came from peripheral blood mononuclear cells (PBMCs). This sequence was found in a man younger than 30 with type 2 diabetes. This chain joins TRBV7-3 and TRBJ1-1; perhaps TRBD1 as D (5 bases). CDR3: CASGLKRQRGWAEAFF. CDR3 DNA sequence: TGTGCCAGCGGCTTAAAGCGTCAACGGGGGTGGGCTGAAGCTTTCTTT. Supplemented by reference TRBV7-3 and TRBJ1-1, the full variable domain reads GAGVSQTPSNKVTEKGKYVELRCDPISGHTALYWYRQSLGQGPEFLIYFQGTGAADDSGLPNDRFFAVRPEGSVSTLKIQRTERGDSAVYLCASGLKRQRGWAEAFFGQGTRLTVV.